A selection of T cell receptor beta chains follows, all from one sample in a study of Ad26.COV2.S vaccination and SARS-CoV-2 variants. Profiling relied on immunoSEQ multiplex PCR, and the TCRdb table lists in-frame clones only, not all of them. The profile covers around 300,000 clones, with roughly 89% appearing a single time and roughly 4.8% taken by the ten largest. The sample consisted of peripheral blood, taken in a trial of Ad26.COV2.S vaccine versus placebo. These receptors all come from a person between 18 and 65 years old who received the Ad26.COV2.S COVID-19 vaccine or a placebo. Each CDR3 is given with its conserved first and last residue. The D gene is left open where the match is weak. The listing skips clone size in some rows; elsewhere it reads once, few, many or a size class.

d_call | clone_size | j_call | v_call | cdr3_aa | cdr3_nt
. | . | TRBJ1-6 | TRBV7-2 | CASSTKQNSPLHF | TGTGCCAGCAGCACCAAACAGAATTCACCCCTCCACTTT
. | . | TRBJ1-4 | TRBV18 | CASSAGGTNEKLFF | TGTGCCAGCTCAGCCGGGGGGACAAATGAAAAACTGTTTTTT
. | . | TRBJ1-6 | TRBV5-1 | CASSLSTQGNSPLHF | TGCGCCAGCAGCTTGAGTACACAGGGTAATTCACCCCTCCACTTT
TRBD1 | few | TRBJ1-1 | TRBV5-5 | CASSLAGQKNTEAFF | TGTGCCAGCAGCTTGGCGGGACAGAAGAACACTGAAGCTTTCTTT
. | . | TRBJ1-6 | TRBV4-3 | CASSQERADNSPLHF | TGCGCCAGCAGCCAAGAACGGGCCGACAATTCACCCCTCCACTTT
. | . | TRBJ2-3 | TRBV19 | CASKGRASGTVTDTQYF | TGTGCCAGTAAAGGTCGGGCTTCCGGGACCGTCACAGATACGCAGTATTTT
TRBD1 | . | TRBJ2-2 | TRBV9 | CASSVGTGGTGELFF | TGTGCCAGCAGCGTAGGGACAGGGGGCACCGGGGAGCTGTTTTTT
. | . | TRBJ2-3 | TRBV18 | CASSPVGPATDTQYF | TGTGCCAGCTCACCGGTCGGGCCCGCGACAGATACGCAGTATTTT
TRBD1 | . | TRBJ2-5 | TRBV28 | CASSSSDRAKETQYF | TGTGCCAGCAGTTCGTCGGACAGGGCGAAAGAGACCCAGTACTTC
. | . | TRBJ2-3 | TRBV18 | CASSPQGRDTQYF | TGTGCCAGCTCACCACAGGGGCGAGATACGCAGTATTTT
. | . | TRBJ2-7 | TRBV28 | CASRPTTIGLTLSYEQYF | TGTGCCAGCAGACCCACCACGATTGGACTCACCCTCTCCTACGAGCAGTACTTC
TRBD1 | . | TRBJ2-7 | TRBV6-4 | CASSELAGTGPYEQYF | TGTGCCAGCAGTGAGCTAGCCGGGACAGGACCCTACGAGCAGTACTTC
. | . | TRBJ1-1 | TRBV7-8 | CASSSTGTTEAFF | TGTGCCAGCAGCTCGACGGGCACCACTGAAGCTTTCTTT
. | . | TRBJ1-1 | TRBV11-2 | CASSRGWNTEAFF | TGTGCCAGCAGCCGGGGGTGGAACACTGAAGCTTTCTTT
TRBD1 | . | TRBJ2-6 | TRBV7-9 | CASGGQADSGANVLTF | TGTGCCAGCGGCGGACAGGCTGACTCTGGGGCCAACGTCCTGACTTTC
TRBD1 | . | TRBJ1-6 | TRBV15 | CATSRGGDRGGPPLHF | TGTGCCACCAGCAGAGGGGGGGACAGGGGTGGGCCACCCCTCCACTTT
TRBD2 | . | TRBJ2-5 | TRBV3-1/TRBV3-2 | CASSKAGGETQYF | TGTGCCAGCAGCAAAGCGGGAGGTGAGACCCAGTACTTC
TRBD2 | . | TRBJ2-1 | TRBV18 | CASSPSGNAYNEQFF | TGTGCCAGCTCCCCTAGCGGGAACGCCTACAATGAGCAGTTCTTC
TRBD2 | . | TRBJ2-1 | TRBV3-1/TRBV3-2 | CASSQARGGNEQFF | TGTGCCAGCAGCCAAGCGCGGGGGGGCAATGAGCAGTTCTTC
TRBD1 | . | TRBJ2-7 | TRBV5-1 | CASSSGYGTGDREQYF | TGCGCCAGCAGCTCCGGTTATGGGACAGGGGACCGCGAGCAGTACTTC
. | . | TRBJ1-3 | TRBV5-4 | CASSLDLGTSGNTIYF | TGTGCCAGCAGCTTGGATTTGGGGACCTCTGGAAACACCATATATTTT
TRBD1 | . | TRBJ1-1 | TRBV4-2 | CASSQIQTGKNTEAFF | TGTGCCAGCAGCCAGATACAGACAGGGAAGAACACTGAAGCTTTCTTT
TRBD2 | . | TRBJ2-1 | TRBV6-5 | CASRLAGEYNEQFF | TGTGCCAGCAGACTAGCGGGGGAATACAATGAGCAGTTCTTC